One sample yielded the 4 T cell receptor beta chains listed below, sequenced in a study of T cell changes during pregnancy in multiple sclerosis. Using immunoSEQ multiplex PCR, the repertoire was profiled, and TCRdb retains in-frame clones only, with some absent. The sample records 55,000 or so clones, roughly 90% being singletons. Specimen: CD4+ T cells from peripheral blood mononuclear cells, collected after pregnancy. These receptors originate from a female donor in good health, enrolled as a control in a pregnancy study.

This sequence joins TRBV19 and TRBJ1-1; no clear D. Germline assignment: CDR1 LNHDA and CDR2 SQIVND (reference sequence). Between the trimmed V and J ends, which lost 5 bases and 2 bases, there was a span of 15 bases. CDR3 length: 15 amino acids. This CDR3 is CASSRERYGNTEAFF. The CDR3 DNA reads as TGTGCCAGTAGTCGGGAACGTTATGGTAACACTGAAGCTTTCTTT.

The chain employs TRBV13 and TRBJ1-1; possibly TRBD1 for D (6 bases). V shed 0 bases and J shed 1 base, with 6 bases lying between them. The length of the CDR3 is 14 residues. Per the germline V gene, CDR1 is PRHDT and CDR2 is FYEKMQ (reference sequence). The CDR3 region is CASSLGDRNTEAFF. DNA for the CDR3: TGTGCCAGCAGCTTAGGGGACAGGAACACTGAAGCTTTCTTT.

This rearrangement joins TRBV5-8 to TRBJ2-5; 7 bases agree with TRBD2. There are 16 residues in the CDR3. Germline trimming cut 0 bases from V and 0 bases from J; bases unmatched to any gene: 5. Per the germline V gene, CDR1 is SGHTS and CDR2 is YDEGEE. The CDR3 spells CASSLGRGTNQETQYF. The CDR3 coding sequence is TGTGCCAGCAGCTTGGGGAGAGGGACTAACCAAGAGACCCAGTACTTC. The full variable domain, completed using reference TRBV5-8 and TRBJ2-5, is EAGVTQSPTHLIKTRGQQATLRCSPISGHTSVYWYQQALGLGLQFLLWYDEGEERNRGNFPPRFSGRQFPNYSSELNVNALELEDSALYLCASSLGRGTNQETQYFGPGTRLLVL.

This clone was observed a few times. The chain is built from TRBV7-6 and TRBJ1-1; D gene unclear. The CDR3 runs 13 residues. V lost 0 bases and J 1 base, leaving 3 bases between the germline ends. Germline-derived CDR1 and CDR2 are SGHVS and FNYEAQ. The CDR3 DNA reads TGTGCCAGCAGCTTAGCCCGGAACACTGAAGCTTTCTTT. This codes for CASSLARNTEAFF. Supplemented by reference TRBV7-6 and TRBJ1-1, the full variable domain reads GAGVSQSPRYKVTKRGQDVALRCDPISGHVSLYWYRQALGQGPEFLTYFNYEAQQDKSGLPNDRFSAERPEGSISTLTIQRTEQRDSAMYRCASSLARNTEAFFGQGTRLTVV.